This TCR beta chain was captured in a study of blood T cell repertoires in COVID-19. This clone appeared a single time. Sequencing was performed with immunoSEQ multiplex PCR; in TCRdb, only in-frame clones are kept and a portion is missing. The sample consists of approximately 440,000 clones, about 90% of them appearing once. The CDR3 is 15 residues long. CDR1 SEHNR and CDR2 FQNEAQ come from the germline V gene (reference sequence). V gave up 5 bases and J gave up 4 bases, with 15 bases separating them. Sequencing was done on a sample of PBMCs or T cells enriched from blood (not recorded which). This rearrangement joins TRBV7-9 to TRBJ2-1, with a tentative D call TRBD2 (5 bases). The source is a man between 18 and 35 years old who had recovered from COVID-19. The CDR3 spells CASSLTGFEYNEQFF. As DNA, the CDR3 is TGTGCCAGCAGCCTTACGGGGTTCGAGTACAATGAGCAGTTCTTC.